This T cell receptor beta chain is from a study of radiotherapy plus CTLA-4 blockade in lung cancer. Overall study findings and caveats: Response, reportedly, was best predicted by interferon-beta along with early blood T cell clone dynamics. There was expansion of tumor-derived TCR clones in blood after radiotherapy plus ipilimumab.

On this clone: Its target is not known.

CDR3 length equals 14 residues. Germline lookup yields CDR1 SGHRS and CDR2 YFSETQ. Trimming took 0 bases from V and 6 from J, leaving 13 bases between them. Alongside CTLA-4 blockade with ipilimumab, patients with chemo-refractory metastatic non-small-cell lung cancer received focal radiation. Assay: immunoSEQ multiplex PCR; the TCRdb copy retains only in-frame clones and omits some. The table has 80,000 to 100,000 clones, roughly 79% seen once; the top ten hold around 3%. The source was peripheral blood, collected from a patient treated with radiotherapy plus ipilimumab. The J gene is TRBJ2-7, the V gene TRBV5-1; D may be TRBD2 (5 bases). The sequence came from a human donor with non-small cell lung cancer who had a partial response to radiotherapy plus ipilimumab. Some clones in this sample may be carry-over from other donors' samples. The DNA for the CDR3 is TGCGCCAGCAGCTTGGTTGGTTACGAGGGCGAGCAGTACTTC. Translation: CASSLVGYEGEQYF. The full variable domain, in which reference TRBV5-1 and TRBJ2-7 provide the parts outside the CDR3, is KAGVTQTPRYLIKTRGQQVTLSCSPISGHRSVSWYQQTPGQGLQFLFEYFSETQRNKGNFPGRFSGRQFSNSRSEMNVSTLELGDSALYLCASSLVGYEGEQYFGPGTRLTVT.